The rows below give T cell receptor beta chains drawn from one sample of a study of cytomegalovirus exposure and HLA in healthy donors. The data were produced by immunoSEQ multiplex PCR, yet TCRdb's version contains in-frame clones alone and is incomplete. Of 60,000 to 90,000 clones listed, 70% are singletons. Sequenced material: PBMCs. These receptors all stem from a woman aged 45-60 years in good health and CMV-seropositive. The CDR3 runs from the conserved cysteine through the conserved F or W. Fields, in order: J gene, clone size, V gene, D gene, CDR3 DNA, CDR3 protein. A D gene is named only where the DNA matches it firmly. The size entry is marked missing in some rows and otherwise reads once, few, many or a size class.

TRBJ1-6,-,TRBV19,-,TGTGCCAGTAGTATACACTATAATTCACCCCTCCACTTT,CASSIHYNSPLHF
TRBJ1-6,-,TRBV4-3,-,TGCGCCAGCAGCCAAGAACTCGATTCACCCCTCCACTTT,CASSQELDSPLHF
TRBJ1-1,few,TRBV6-6,TRBD1,TGTGCCAGCAGCCTACAGCCGGGCAGGGGGAGCACTGAAGCTTTCTTT,CASSLQPGRGSTEAFF
TRBJ2-5,-,TRBV6-1,TRBD1,TGTGCCAGCAGGAAGGGGACAGGGGGCCAAGAGACCCAGTACTTC,CASRKGTGGQETQYF
TRBJ1-4,once,TRBV5-8,TRBD1,TGTGCCAGCAGCTCCGGGACAGGGTTTTCAACTAATGAAAAACTGTTTTTT,CASSSGTGFSTNEKLFF
TRBJ1-2,-,TRBV19,-,TGTGCCAGTAGTTTCACAGGACCCGATGGCTACACCTTC,CASSFTGPDGYTF
TRBJ2-7,few,TRBV10-1,-,TGCGCCAGCAGTGAAACTCAAGGGGTCTCCGAGCAGTACTTC,CASSETQGVSEQYF
TRBJ2-7,-,TRBV1,-,TGCACCAGGGAGACAGCGCTATCCTACGAGCAGTACTTC,CTRETALSYEQYF
TRBJ2-5,-,TRBV19,TRBD2,TGTGCCAGTAGTACGGGCCGGGGGGTAGGAGAGACCCAGTACTTC,CASSTGRGVGETQYF
TRBJ1-1,many,TRBV5-4,TRBD1,TGTGCCAGCAGCGGACAGGGAAGGACTGAAGCTTTCTTT,CASSGQGRTEAFF
TRBJ2-7,-,TRBV7-9,-,TGTGCCAGCAGCTCGGCCGACAGATTAGCCTACGAGCAGTACTTC,CASSSADRLAYEQYF
TRBJ2-3,-,TRBV11-1,TRBD2,TGTGCCAGCAGTTCCGCCCGGACTAGCGGGAACCCTAGCACAGATACGCAGTATTTT,CASSSARTSGNPSTDTQYF
TRBJ1-5,-,TRBV2,-,TGTGCCAGCAGTAATCAGGGTGCCCAGCATTTT,CASSNQGAQHF
TRBJ1-1,few,TRBV7-8,-,TGTGCCAGCAGCTTAGTTGGAGGGGGGGGCACTGAAGCTTTCTTT,CASSLVGGGGTEAFF
TRBJ1-1,few,TRBV29-1,-,TGCAGCGTCGTAGTGGAGGGGTACACTGAAGCTTTCTTT,CSVVVEGYTEAFF
TRBJ1-1,few,TRBV30,-,TGTGCCTGGAGTGCGACGGGGAACACTGAAGCTTTCTTT,CAWSATGNTEAFF
TRBJ2-2,-,TRBV5-1,-,TGCGCCAGCAGCTTGGGACAGCCTAACACCGGGGAGCTGTTTTTT,CASSLGQPNTGELFF
TRBJ2-1,-,TRBV5-1,TRBD2,TGCGCCAGCAGCTCGCTGACTAGCGGGAGGGCCGGGAATGAGCAGTTCTTC,CASSSLTSGRAGNEQFF
TRBJ2-7,-,TRBV30,-,TGTGCCTGCCGACGAGGGTCGAGCTCCTACGAGCAGTACTTC,CACRRGSSSYEQYF
TRBJ1-2,few,TRBV29-1,-,TGCAGCGGCGGGTCGGGGGGCTATGGCTACACCTTC,CSGGSGGYGYTF
TRBJ1-2,once,TRBV4-3,TRBD1,TGCGCCAGCAGCCAAGAAATAGGGCAGGGGGATGGCTACACCTTC,CASSQEIGQGDGYTF
TRBJ1-1,few,TRBV7-9,TRBD1,TGTGCCAGCCACAGACAGGGGAACACTGAAGCTTTCTTT,CASHRQGNTEAFF
TRBJ1-4,few,TRBV10-3,TRBD1,TGTGCCATCAGTGAGTCGGGTACAGGGGCAAATGAAAAACTGTTTTTT,CAISESGTGANEKLFF
TRBJ1-1,-,TRBV28,-,TGTGCCAGCAGTCCGCTTCGGGGGGCCATTGAAGCTTTCTTT,CASSPLRGAIEAFF
TRBJ2-3,-,TRBV10-2,TRBD2,TGCGCCAGCAGTGAGGCCCTTCTAGCGGGGGGCACAGATACGCAGTATTTT,CASSEALLAGGTDTQYF
TRBJ1-3,-,TRBV29-1,-,TGCAGCGTTGAAGATCAAGAGTTGGCCATATATTTT,CSVEDQELAIYF
TRBJ1-5,-,TRBV27,-,TGTGCCTCCGGGCGGGGGATGGGCAATCAGCCCCAGCATTTT,CASGRGMGNQPQHF
TRBJ1-2,-,TRBV6-1,TRBD1,TGTGCCAGCAGTGAAGACGGGGACAGGCCCAACTATGGCTACACCTTC,CASSEDGDRPNYGYTF
TRBJ1-2,few,TRBV18,-,TGTGCCAGCTCCCCTATGGAGGGAACTAACTATGGCTACACCTTC,CASSPMEGTNYGYTF
TRBJ1-1,once,TRBV2,-,TGTGCCAGCCGAACTCTGCAGGCCGTCCCTGAAGCTTTCTTT,CASRTLQAVPEAFF
TRBJ2-7,-,TRBV27,TRBD2,TGTGCCAGCAGTCCCCCCGGGACTAGCACATTGTACGAGCAGTACTTC,CASSPPGTSTLYEQYF
TRBJ2-2,-,TRBV10-2,TRBD1,TGCGCCAGCAGTGAGTGGGGACAGACCACCGGGGAGCTGTTTTTT,CASSEWGQTTGELFF
TRBJ2-7,-,TRBV30,TRBD2,TGTGCCTGGACCCCGGGACTAGCGGGGATAGGGCAGTACTTC,CAWTPGLAGIGQYF
TRBJ1-5,-,TRBV6-1,-,TGTGCCAGCAGTGCGACAGAAAGCAATCAGCCCCAGCATTTT,CASSATESNQPQHF
TRBJ2-7,-,TRBV5-1,TRBD1,TGCGCCAGCAGCCACGGACAGGGGAGCTACGAGCAGTACTTC,CASSHGQGSYEQYF
TRBJ2-7,-,TRBV5-1,TRBD1,TGCGCCAGCAGCTTGTTGCCCCCTGGACAGGGGGCCCCCTACGAGCAGTACTTC,CASSLLPPGQGAPYEQYF
TRBJ2-2,-,TRBV5-1,TRBD2,TGCGCCAGCAGCTTGTTGGCTAGCGGGGGCCGCGGGGAGCTGTTTTTT,CASSLLASGGRGELFF
TRBJ2-7,-,TRBV29-1,TRBD2,TGCAGCGTTGAACCAGGTAGGGCGCGGGAGGGAATCTACGAGCAGTACTTC,CSVEPGRAREGIYEQYF
TRBJ2-7,-,TRBV14,TRBD2,TGTGCCAGCAGCCAAGTAGCGGGCACCTACGAGCAGTACTTC,CASSQVAGTYEQYF
TRBJ1-5,-,TRBV4-1,TRBD1,TGCGCCAGCAGCCAAGCCGGCCCGACAGGGGCCTGGAATCAGCCCCAGCATTTT,CASSQAGPTGAWNQPQHF
TRBJ2-1,-,TRBV27,TRBD2,TGTGCCAGCAGTTTTGGCGGGAGTGTTAATGAGCAGTTCTTC,CASSFGGSVNEQFF
TRBJ2-1,-,TRBV15,TRBD1,TGTGCCACCAGCAGAGATGGGACAGGGGTTATGAATGAGCAGTTCTTC,CATSRDGTGVMNEQFF
TRBJ2-1,-,TRBV4-1,TRBD2,TGCGCCAGCAGCCAAGAAATGGGGACTAGCGGGAGGACCGAGCAGTTCTTC,CASSQEMGTSGRTEQFF
TRBJ2-2,-,TRBV28,-,TGTGCCAGCAATCCGGGACATAACACCGGGGAGCTGTTTTTT,CASNPGHNTGELFF
TRBJ2-1,-,TRBV11-2,TRBD2,TGTGCCAGCAGCATGAAAGCCGGGACTAGCGATTGGGATGAGCAGTTCTTC,CASSMKAGTSDWDEQFF
TRBJ2-7,-,TRBV5-6,-,TGTGCCAGCAGCTTGGGCAGGTCGCTTTACGAGCAGTACTTC,CASSLGRSLYEQYF
TRBJ2-7,few,TRBV5-1,-,TGCGCCAGCAGCCGAACCCAAACAGGGAGCCCCTACGAGCAGTACTTC,CASSRTQTGSPYEQYF